This record covers a single T cell receptor (beta chain). This specimen belongs to a study of long-term antiretroviral therapy in people with HIV. Germline CDR1 and CDR2: MNHEY and SVGAGI. The CDR3 covers 14 residues. J gave up 7 bases and V 6 bases, and 7 bases lay outside the gene matches. The libraries were made with immunoSEQ v3.0 at survey level. Libraries were prepared by immunoSEQ multiplex PCR; TCRdb keeps only in-frame clonotypes and omits some of them. The table records around 25,000 clones, approximately 88% of them present only once. The material sequenced was unsorted PBMCs, taken 1.8 years before starting antiretroviral therapy. The sequence was collected from a man aged 45-65 years with HIV. The chain employs TRBV6-5 and TRBJ2-1; TRBD1 aligns across 9 bases. The CDR3 DNA reads as TGTGCCAGCAGGCCAACCGACAGGGGGAATGAGCAGTTCTTC. Its protein is CASRPTDRGNEQFF.